This T cell receptor beta chain was obtained from a study of T-cell memory formation after mild COVID-19. Study-wide results and limits: There were some responding clones in pre-infection memory, which suggested that cross-reactive memory had joined.

TCRdb re-called the 5' RACE reads through MiXCR, storing one row per CDR3 protein. Of just under 150,000 distinct CDR3 sequences in the sample, around 5.8% were seen once. This clonotype was recorded many times. Its antigen is as yet unknown. This CDR3 is 14 amino acids long. V was pared by 3 bases and J by 2 bases, with 2 bases of the junction left unmatched. The germline gives CDR1 SGDLS, CDR2 YYNGEE. This chain links TRBV9 with TRBJ2-3, with 8 bases matching TRBD1. This clonotype was obtained from an adult woman who had mild COVID-19 (a few samples of this study predate the infection). Cell type and time point are not known. The sequencing input was PBMCs or a T cell subset sorted from them (not recorded which). This chain's CDR3 is CASSGQGLTDTQYF. For the CDR3, the DNA is TGTGCCAGCAGCGGACAGGGGCTCACAGATACGCAGTATTTT.